Below are 28 T cell receptor beta chains sequenced from a single sample in a study of T-cell reconstitution after alpha-beta-depleted transplantation in children. Researchers prepared the TCRbeta library using unique molecular identifiers, the study reports. MiXCR was run by TCRdb on the PCR reads, yielding one entry per CDR3 protein. The sample yields approximately 230,000 distinct CDR3 sequences, roughly 24% seen once. The sample was PBMCs, taken before TCRalphabeta/CD19-depleted stem cell transplant. The receptors originated from a girl aged 2 to 9 with Fanconi anemia, due to receive a stem cell transplant.

This clonotype was observed at least ten times. This sequence joins TRBV20-1 and TRBJ1-1; TRBD1 is a possible D gene (6 bases). This CDR3 spans 16 amino acids. In germline, CDR1 is DFQATT, CDR2 SNEGSKA (reference sequence). Trimming took 3 bases from V and 1 from J, leaving 18 bases between them. The CDR3 loop reads CSARFTGTVANTEAFF. The CDR3 DNA is TGCAGTGCTAGGTTTACAGGGACGGTTGCGAACACTGAAGCTTTCTTT.

Ten or more counts support this clonotype. V is TRBV6-5 and J is TRBJ1-1; D ambiguous. V lost 2 bases to trimming and J lost 4 bases, with 14 bases between them. The CDR3 runs to 15 residues. CDR1 and CDR2 from the germline V gene are MNHEY and SVGAGI. CDR3 coding DNA: TGTGCCAGCAGTTACACTCTTGGGGTGGGCACTGAAGCTTTCTTT. Translated: CASSYTLGVGTEAFF.

The chain employs TRBV7-6 and TRBJ2-3, with TRBD2 matching over 14 bases. Germline-derived CDR1 and CDR2 are SGHVS and FNYEAQ. The CDR3 covers 17 residues. V dropped 5 bases and J dropped 3; count of bases not matched to a gene: 7. Written as DNA, the CDR3 is TGTGCCAGCAGCCCAGGACTAGCGGGGGGTTTGACAGATACGCAGTATTTT. Protein product: CASSPGLAGGLTDTQYF.

This clonotype was seen a few times. The chain carries TRBV6-1 and TRBJ1-1, with D uncertain. This CDR3 region has 14 residues. Germline V gene data show CDR1 as MNHNS and CDR2 as SASEGT. The germline V and J ends were trimmed by 2 bases and 3 bases, with 10 bases remaining between them. The CDR3 region has the DNA TGTGCCAGCAGTGAAACCCCGGGGTACACTGAAGCTTTCTTT. Amino acids: CASSETPGYTEAFF.

In this sample, this clonotype turned up many times. The rearrangement joins TRBV20-1 to TRBJ2-7, with D hard to call. V shed 4 bases and J shed 3 bases, with 7 bases lying between them. The CDR3 has 11 residues. Per germline, CDR1 DFQATT and CDR2 SNEGSKA (reference sequence). The CDR3 coding sequence is TGCAGTGCTACCCTCGACTACGAGCAGTACTTC. This codes for CSATLDYEQYF.

The V and J genes are TRBV29-1 and TRBJ2-1, with D possibly being TRBD2 (5 bases). Trimming shortened V by 4 bases and J by 1 base, and 11 bases separated the two germline ends. Per the germline V gene, CDR1 is SQVTM and CDR2 is ANQGSEA. This CDR3 region has 14 residues. CDR3 loop: CSVARTGSYNEQFF. The CDR3 bases are TGCAGCGTTGCCCGGACGGGATCCTACAATGAGCAGTTCTTC.

This clonotype was observed at least ten times. The junction does not match germline at one end; this may be a read error. This CDR3 is CSARAGGSF. The CDR3 bases are TGCAGTGCTAGGGCGGGGGGTAGCTTC. This chain links TRBV20-1 with TRBJ2-1; TRBD2 agrees at 8 bases. Per germline, CDR1 DFQATT and CDR2 SNEGSKA (reference sequence). The CDR3 length is 9 residues.

The rearrangement joins TRBV20-1 to TRBJ2-7, with a possible D match to TRBD2 (7 bases). V was pared by 5 bases and J by 7 bases, with 21 bases between. CDR1 and CDR2 from the germline V gene are DFQATT and SNEGSKA (reference sequence). The CDR3 is made up of 14 amino acids. The CDR3 nucleotides read TGCAGTGCTTCTTTCATCGGGGGGCGCCGGGAGCAGTACTTC. It translates to CSASFIGGRREQYF.

A note on this clonotype: Given a much more abundant clone one base away, this may be a read error. The chain is built from TRBV12-3 or TRBV12-4 and TRBJ2-1; D call uncertain. CDR3 length equals 12 residues. The CDR3 DNA reads TGTTCCAGCAGTTTTATCTACAATGAGCAGTTCTTC. Translated: CSSSFIYNEQFF.

The chain combines TRBV20-1 with TRBJ2-7; TRBD1 agrees at 9 bases. The CDR3 is 11 amino acids. Germline CDR1 and CDR2: DFQATT and SNEGSKA (reference sequence). The V gene end was trimmed by 6 bases and the J gene end by 6 bases; junction bases not matched to a gene: 3. The CDR3 DNA follows: TGCAGTGCCGGGACAGGGAGCGAGCAGTACTTC. As protein: CSAGTGSEQYF.

Many counts were recorded for this clonotype. This chain's CDR3 is CSVVGRDADTQYF. The DNA of the CDR3 is TGCAGCGTTGTCGGGAGAGATGCAGATACGCAGTATTTT. V gene TRBV29-1 combines with J gene TRBJ2-3; D is possibly TRBD2 (6 bases). CDR1 is SQVTM, CDR2 ANQGSEA, per germline. CDR3 length: 13 residues. V was cut by 4 bases and J by 4 bases, with 12 bases left in between.

The chain recombines TRBV6-5 with TRBJ2-3; D remains ambiguous. Germline-derived CDR1 and CDR2 are MNHEY and SVGAGI. The CDR3 contains 16 residues. With 1 base removed from V and 2 bases from J, the gap between germline ends came to 13 bases. This CDR3 is CASSYFIGSPTDTQYF. The CDR3 DNA reads TGTGCCAGCAGTTACTTCATTGGCAGCCCCACAGATACGCAGTATTTT.

The V gene is TRBV25-1, the J gene TRBJ2-7, with D possibly called TRBD1 or TRBD2 (5 bases each). Germline CDR1 is MGHDK and CDR2 is SYGVNS. The length of the CDR3 is 17 residues. Trimming took 4 bases from V and 2 from J, leaving 21 bases between them. CDR3 in amino acids: CASSGGSPGTFPYEQYF. The CDR3 DNA sequence: TGTGCCAGCAGTGGGGGCTCCCCCGGGACCTTCCCCTACGAGCAGTACTTC.

The J gene is TRBJ1-6, the V gene TRBV12-3 or TRBV12-4; 8 bases map to TRBD1. The CDR3 runs 16 residues. Trimming took 7 bases from V and 7 from J; bases not matched to a gene: 12. The CDR3 DNA is TGTGCCAGCATCCTCTGGGACAGGAGACAAAATTCACCCCTCCACTTT. Protein sequence: CASILWDRRQNSPLHF.

This clonotype has at least ten counts. The rearrangement uses TRBV6-5 and TRBJ2-7, with 8 nucleotides matching TRBD2. From germline, CDR1 is MNHEY and CDR2 SVGAGI. This CDR3 is built from 16 residues. The V gene end was trimmed by 0 bases and the J gene end by 4 bases; junction bases not matched to a gene: 8. The CDR3 region is CASSYSSGTRVYEQYF. CDR3 DNA: TGTGCCAGCAGTTACTCATCCGGGACTAGAGTGTACGAGCAGTACTTC.

The V gene is TRBV20-1, the J gene TRBJ2-7; 7 nucleotides line up with TRBD2. J gave up 4 bases and V 4 bases, and 10 bases lay outside the gene matches. From germline, CDR1 is DFQATT and CDR2 SNEGSKA (reference sequence). The CDR3 contains 14 residues. The CDR3 spells CSATGGGVLYEQYF. The CDR3 nucleotides read TGCAGTGCTACTGGGGGGGGTGTACTATACGAGCAGTACTTC.

V and J are TRBV29-1 and TRBJ2-5, with TRBD1 identical over 7 bases. J lost 5 bases, V lost 6 bases, and 9 bases had no gene match. Per germline, CDR1 SQVTM and CDR2 ANQGSEA. The CDR3 is made up of 13 amino acids. The CDR3 nucleotides read TGCAGCGTGGTGACAGGGCTGGGGGAGACCCAGTACTTC. The encoded protein is CSVVTGLGETQYF.

This chain joins TRBV7-3 and TRBJ2-3, with 9 bases identical to TRBD1. Germline-derived CDR1 and CDR2 are SGHTA and FQGTGA. This CDR3 has 16 amino acids. The ends lost 2 bases at V and 3 bases at J; junction bases unmatched: 6. CDR3: CASSLSTGGWTDTQYF. For the CDR3, the DNA is TGTGCCAGCAGCTTATCCACAGGGGGCTGGACAGATACGCAGTATTTT.

This clonotype was counted a few times. The genes are TRBV24-1 and TRBJ2-3; 10 nucleotides agree with TRBD2. Trimming removed 5 bases from V and 4 bases from J; junction bases left unmatched: 5. The germline V gene has CDR1 KGHDR and CDR2 SFDVKD. The CDR3 has 15 amino acids. The CDR3: CATSVTSGPADTQYF. DNA of the CDR3: TGTGCCACCAGTGTGACTAGCGGGCCGGCAGATACGCAGTATTTT.

Ten or more counts support this clonotype. The chain combines TRBV20-1 with TRBJ2-7; D gene ambiguous. V was shortened by 8 bases and J by 0 bases, with 14 bases between the two germline ends. From germline, CDR1 is DFQATT and CDR2 SNEGSKA (reference sequence). This CDR3 is 13 amino acids long. The CDR3 DNA is TGCAGTTACGTCTGGCAGAGCTCCTACGAGCAGTACTTC. Amino acids: CSYVWQSSYEQYF.

The V call is TRBV29-1, the J call TRBJ1-1; D unclear. With 4 bases removed from V and 3 bases from J, the gap between germline ends came to 9 bases. The CDR3 length is 12 residues. Germline V gene data show CDR1 as SQVTM and CDR2 as ANQGSEA. CDR3 nucleotides: TGCAGCGTTGTTTACGGGTACACTGAAGCTTTCTTT. Protein: CSVVYGYTEAFF.

The gene calls are TRBV16 and TRBJ2-7; no reliable D call. Germline V CDR1 and CDR2: KGHSY, FQNENV. Trimming shortened V by 1 base and J by 5 bases, and 3 bases separated the two germline ends. The CDR3 runs 11 residues. The CDR3 protein is CASSQFHEQYF. In nucleotides, the CDR3 is TGTGCCAGCAGCCAATTCCACGAGCAGTACTTC.

This clonotype came up many times. The rearrangement joins TRBV4-2 to TRBJ1-1; TRBD1 matches 7 bases. The V gene's germline CDR1 is LGHNA and CDR2 YNFKEQ. This CDR3 is 17 amino acids long. Trimming cost V 4 bases and J 6 bases; bases outside gene matches: 17. The CDR3 sequence is CASSPKIPTGTRAEAFF. Here the CDR3 DNA reads TGTGCCAGCAGCCCAAAGATACCGACAGGGACGCGGGCTGAAGCTTTCTTT.

The chain is built from TRBV12-3 or TRBV12-4 and TRBJ2-5, with 9 positions matching TRBD1. CDR3 length: 16 residues. Trimming removed 7 bases from V and 2 bases from J; junction bases left unmatched: 11. CDR3 DNA sequence: TGTGCCAGCACCGAAAGCGACAGGGGGAATCAAGAGACCCAGTACTTC. It codes for CASTESDRGNQETQYF.

This clonotype was recorded at least ten times. This chain connects TRBV5-6 to TRBJ1-1; a possible D gene is TRBD1 (5 bases). CDR1 is SGHDT and CDR2 is YYEEEE in the germline V gene. V lost 2 bases, J lost 7 bases, and 18 bases lay in between. This CDR3 spans 15 amino acids. CDR3 in DNA: TGTGCCAGCAGCTTTCGACTCGGGGGACGGGATGAAGCTTTCTTT. Translating it yields CASSFRLGGRDEAFF.

The genes are TRBV7-6 and TRBJ2-1; D gene unclear. The CDR3 contains 15 residues. The germline CDR1 and CDR2 sequences are SGHVS and FNYEAQ. With 8 bases removed from V and 4 bases from J, the gap between germline ends came to 18 bases. The CDR3 nucleotides read TGTGCCAGCTCCCCTTGGACCTCAAAATACAATGAGCAGTTCTTC. It encodes CASSPWTSKYNEQFF.

With regard to this clonotype: Mismatch with germline at one junction end may stem from a read error. This chain links TRBV7-3 with TRBJ2-1; D gene uncertain. The CDR3 is 13 amino acids. The germline gives CDR1 SGHTA, CDR2 FQGTGA. CDR3 sequence: CASRLNSYNEQFF. The CDR3 nucleotides read TGTGCCAGCAGATTAAACTCCTACAATGAGCAGTTCTTC.

The genes are TRBV5-5 and TRBJ2-5; D is perhaps TRBD1 (7 bases). The CDR3 spans 14 residues. V lost 4 bases, J lost 4 bases, and 14 bases lay in between. Germline V CDR1 and CDR2: SGHKS, YYEKEE (reference sequence). The CDR3 nucleotides are TGTGCCAGCAGCATCAGGGGGGCAGCAGAGACCCAGTACTTC. Its protein product is CASSIRGAAETQYF.